This T cell receptor (beta chain) was identified during a study of PD-1 blockade in classical Hodgkin lymphoma (dated by TCRdb to the early 2020s). In the study overall: Nivolumab dosing was 3 mg/kg intravenously every 2 weeks, continuing until either disease progression or unacceptable toxicity. To define a peripheral blood immune signature of response to PD-1 blockade in classical Hodgkin lymphoma, the study combined TCR beta sequencing with CyTOF. Results the study describes overall, beyond this receptor: Lower diversity was observed in patients in whom nivolumab was started less than 1 year after ASCT, and these patients were excluded from later analyses so that confounding by immune reconstitution would be avoided. CD4+ but not CD8+ TCR diversity rose significantly by C4D1 (p=0.0027 vs p=0.16), most apparent in complete responders (p=0.02). Baseline TCR diversity was reported to be lower in newly diagnosed patients than in healthy donors, and even lower in relapsed/refractory patients. Only a single clinical trial cohort was studied, and what caused the repertoire differences, possibly disease activity or prior therapy, remained undefined. Trial patients with a complete response had baseline diversity similar to that of newly diagnosed patients, while partial responders and progressors had significantly lower diversity.

The junction shows trimming of 1 base on V and 2 bases on J, plus 6 bases between the germline ends. The CDR3 covers 13 residues, taking in both the cysteine and the phenylalanine. The kept DNA is CDR3 alone, 39 bases in frame from the first base. As encoded in the germline V gene, CDR1 is MGHRA while CDR2 is YSYEKL. Genomic DNA was extracted with the Qiagen DNeasy kit from unsorted PBMCs and from negatively selected CD4+ and CD8+ fractions. TCR beta CDR3 regions were amplified by immunoSEQ multiplex PCR using primers annealing to V and J segments. A synthetic immune receptor repertoire was used to minimize amplification bias, and remaining bias was computationally removed after sequencing. Per the source publication's procedure: Repertoire diversity was quantified as the Shannon entropy index using custom Python scripts. Unsorted, CD4+ and CD8+ repertoires were examined separately, except in combined analyses, for which CD4+ and CD8+ sequences were merged in silico. Clonal expansion was defined as at least a 2-fold frequency increase after treatment relative to C1D1, with a pseudocount of 0.5 for undetected baseline clones. Clones with 0 or 1 copy at C1D1 were defined as singleton clones, while clones with 2 or more copies were defined as non-singleton clones. Clones expanded in unsorted samples were labelled as CD4+, CD8+ or unknown by matching protein sequences in sorted samples from the same patient. Wilcoxon tests on paired samples were used to test changes in diversity from C1D1 to C4D1. TCRdb retrieved this table from immuneACCESS and kept in-frame rearrangements only. Not all clones are present; in checked studies, unresolved V genes account for under half, and no reason is known for the remainder. V and J calls and clone size come straight from that table; D and trimming were deduced from the DNA. The sample table holds about 64,000 clones, of which about 90% were seen once. The ten largest clones add up to about 9.4% of the sample.

A word on this clone: There is no known antigen for this receptor. There are no base qualities to consult, and no much larger clone falls within one base. The sample carries other DNA sequences with the same CDR3.

The meaning of the sample's time point label: cycle 4 day 1 (C4D1), after 5 to 7 weeks of nivolumab. Relapse after autologous stem cell transplantation had occurred in all trial patients, and cohorts A, B and C were distinguished by prior brentuximab vedotin exposure. The trial cohort included 50 or so patients with relapsed/refractory classical Hodgkin lymphoma, and each patient had a best overall response of complete response, partial response or progressive disease. Trial patients were treated with single-agent nivolumab in the multi-cohort phase II CheckMate 205 trial. An independent review committee assessed best overall response by applying the 2007 International Working Group response criteria. Trial PBMCs were collected immediately before nivolumab initiation (C1D1) and during therapy at cycle 2 day 1 and cycle 4 day 1. Peripheral blood was collected in 8 mL Vacutainer Cell Preparation Tubes, from which PBMCs were isolated by centrifugation and then cryopreserved.

This specimen consisted of peripheral blood mononuclear cells (PBMCs), obtained before the fourth cycle of nivolumab. This receptor was taken from a human donor with classical Hodgkin lymphoma. This receptor chain uses TRBV4-1 and TRBJ2-7; the D segment could be TRBD1, given 5 matching bases. The nucleotides read TGCGCCAGCAGCCAAGGGGGCCCCTACGAGCAGTACTTC. This sequence encodes CASSQGGPYEQYF.